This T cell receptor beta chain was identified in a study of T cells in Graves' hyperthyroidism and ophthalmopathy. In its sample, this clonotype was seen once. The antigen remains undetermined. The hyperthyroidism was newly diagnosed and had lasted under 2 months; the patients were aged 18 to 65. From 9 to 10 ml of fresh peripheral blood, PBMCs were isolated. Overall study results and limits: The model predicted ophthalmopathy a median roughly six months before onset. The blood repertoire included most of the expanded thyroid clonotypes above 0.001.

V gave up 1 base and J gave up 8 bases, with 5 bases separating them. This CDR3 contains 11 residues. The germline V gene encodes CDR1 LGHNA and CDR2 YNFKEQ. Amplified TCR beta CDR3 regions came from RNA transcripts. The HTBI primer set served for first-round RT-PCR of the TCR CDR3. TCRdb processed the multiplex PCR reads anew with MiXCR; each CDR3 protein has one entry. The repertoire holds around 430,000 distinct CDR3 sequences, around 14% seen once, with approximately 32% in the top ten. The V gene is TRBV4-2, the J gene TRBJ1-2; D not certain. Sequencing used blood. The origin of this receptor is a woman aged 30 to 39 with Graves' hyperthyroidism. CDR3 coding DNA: TGTGCCAGCAGCCAAGGTTGGGGCTACACCTTC. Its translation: CASSQGWGYTF.